What follows are 4 T cell receptor beta chains derived from one specimen sequenced in a study of molecular identifiers for immune sequencing clone quantification. TCRdb re-called the PCR reads through MiXCR, storing one row per CDR3 protein. The sample has around 470,000 distinct CDR3 sequences; about 26% are singletons. The specimen was naive CD8+ T cells from blood, with Jurkat cell RNA spiked in. As to subset: FACS-sorted CD8+CD4-CCR7+CD45RA+ naive T cells. Every receptor here comes from a human donor in good health. Some libraries in this study had Jurkat cell RNA spiked in.

The chain combines TRBV5-6 with TRBJ1-2, with a weak D call TRBD1 (5 bases). This CDR3 is built from 18 residues. V was pared by 0 bases and J by 8 bases, with 26 bases between. Germline V gene sequence: CDR1 SGHDT, CDR2 YYEEEE. The CDR3 sequence: CASSLGAGFIDRRVGYTF. The CDR3 coding sequence is TGTGCCAGCAGCTTGGGGGCAGGGTTTATCGACCGTCGCGTCGGCTACACCTTC.

This clonotype appeared many times. One end of the junction fails to match germline, which may point to a read error. The chain is built from TRBV6-5 and TRBJ2-4; 10 nucleotides line up with TRBD2. CDR1 and CDR2 (germline): MNHEY, SVGAGI. The CDR3 has 16 residues. The CDR3 sequence: CASSYDLAGAQNIQYF. In nucleotides, the CDR3 is TGTGCCAGCAGTTACGATCTAGCGGGAGCCCAAAACATTCAGTACTTC.

About this clonotype: Just one base apart from a much larger clone, this may be a read error. The J gene is TRBJ2-2, the V gene TRBV12-3 or TRBV12-4, with TRBD1 as a possible D gene (6 bases). The CDR3 has 12 amino acids. The CDR3 loop reads CASSPSVGGLFF. The DNA for the CDR3 is TGTGCCAGCAGCCCCTCGGTAGGGGGGCTGTTTTTT.

This clonotype was detected a few times. This chain links TRBV7-9 with TRBJ2-3; D remains ambiguous. Germline V lookup: CDR1 SEHNR, CDR2 FQNEAQ (reference sequence). This CDR3 comprises 16 residues. The ends were cut back, 2 bases at V and 0 bases at J, with 12 bases in the middle. CDR3 in DNA: TGTGCCAGCAGCTTATTTCCGGACCTGAGCACAGATACGCAGTATTTT. Its protein is CASSLFPDLSTDTQYF.